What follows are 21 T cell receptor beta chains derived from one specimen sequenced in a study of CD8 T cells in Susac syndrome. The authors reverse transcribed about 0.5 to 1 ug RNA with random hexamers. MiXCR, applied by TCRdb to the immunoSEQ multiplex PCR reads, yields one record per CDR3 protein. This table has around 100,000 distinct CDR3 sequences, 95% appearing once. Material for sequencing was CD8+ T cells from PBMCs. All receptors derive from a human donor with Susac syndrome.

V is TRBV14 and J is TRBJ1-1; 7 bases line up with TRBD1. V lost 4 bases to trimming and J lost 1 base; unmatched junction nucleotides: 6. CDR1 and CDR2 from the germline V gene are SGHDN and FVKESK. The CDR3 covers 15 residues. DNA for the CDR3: TGTGCCAGCAGCCGACTGACAGGGCAGAACACTGAAGCTTTCTTT. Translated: CASSRLTGQNTEAFF.

The CDR3 loop reads CASSVGRSGRNYEQYF. CDR3 nucleotide sequence: TGTGCCAGCAGCGTAGGTCGTAGCGGGAGGAATTACGAGCAGTACTTC. The rearrangement links TRBV9 to TRBJ2-7; 10 bases line up with TRBD2. The ends lost 0 bases at V and 4 bases at J; junction bases unmatched: 7. This CDR3 contains 16 residues. CDR1 is SGDLS, CDR2 YYNGEE, per germline.

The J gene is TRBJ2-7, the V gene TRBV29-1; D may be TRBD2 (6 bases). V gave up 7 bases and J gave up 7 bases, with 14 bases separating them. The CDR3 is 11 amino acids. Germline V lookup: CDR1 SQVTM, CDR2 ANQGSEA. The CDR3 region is CSALLAGEQYF. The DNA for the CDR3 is TGCAGCGCCTTACTAGCCGGTGAGCAGTACTTC.

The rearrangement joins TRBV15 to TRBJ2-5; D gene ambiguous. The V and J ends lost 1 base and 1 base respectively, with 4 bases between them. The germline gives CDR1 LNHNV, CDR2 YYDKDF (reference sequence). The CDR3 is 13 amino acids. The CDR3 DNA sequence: TGTGCCACCAGCAGAGCTGGCCAAGAGACCCAGTACTTC. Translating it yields CATSRAGQETQYF.

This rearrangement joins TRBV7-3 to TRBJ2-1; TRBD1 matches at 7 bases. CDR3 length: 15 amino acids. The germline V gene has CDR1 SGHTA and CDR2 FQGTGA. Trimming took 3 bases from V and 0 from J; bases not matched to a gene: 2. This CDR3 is CASSFDRASYNEQFF. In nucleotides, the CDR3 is TGTGCCAGCAGCTTCGACAGGGCCTCCTACAATGAGCAGTTCTTC.

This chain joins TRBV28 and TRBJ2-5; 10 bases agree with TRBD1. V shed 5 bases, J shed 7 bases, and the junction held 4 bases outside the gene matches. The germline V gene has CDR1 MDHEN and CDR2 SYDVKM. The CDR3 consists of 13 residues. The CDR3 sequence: CASSRQGAGTQYF. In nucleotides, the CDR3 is TGTGCCAGCAGTCGACAGGGGGCTGGGACCCAGTACTTC.

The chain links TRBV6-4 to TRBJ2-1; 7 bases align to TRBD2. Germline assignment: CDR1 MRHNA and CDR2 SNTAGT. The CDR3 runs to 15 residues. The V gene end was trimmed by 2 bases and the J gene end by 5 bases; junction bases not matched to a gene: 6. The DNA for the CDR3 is TGTGCCAGCAGTGACGGTCCTAGCGGCCACAATGAGCAGTTCTTC. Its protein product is CASSDGPSGHNEQFF.

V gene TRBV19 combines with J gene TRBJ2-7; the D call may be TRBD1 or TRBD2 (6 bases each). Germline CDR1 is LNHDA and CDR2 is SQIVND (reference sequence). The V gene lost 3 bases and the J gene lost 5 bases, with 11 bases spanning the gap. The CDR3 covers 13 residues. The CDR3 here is CASSITGAHEQYF. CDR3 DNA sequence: TGTGCCAGTAGTATCACGGGGGCCCACGAGCAGTACTTC. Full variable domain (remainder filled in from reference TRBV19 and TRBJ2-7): DGGITQSPKYLFRKEGQNVTLSCEQNLNHDAMYWYRQDPGQGLRLIYYSQIVNDFQKGDIAEGYSVSREKKESFPLTVTSAQKNPTAFYLCASSITGAHEQYFGPGTRLTVT.

The CDR3 protein is CASNLVTSTDTQYF. CDR3 sequence (DNA): TGTGCCAGCAATCTAGTAACTAGCACAGATACGCAGTATTTT. This chain connects TRBV6-6 to TRBJ2-3; no clear D gene. The V gene's germline CDR1 is MNHNY and CDR2 SVGAGI (reference sequence). The CDR3 has 14 amino acids. V was shortened by 7 bases and J by 0 bases, with 11 bases between the two germline ends.

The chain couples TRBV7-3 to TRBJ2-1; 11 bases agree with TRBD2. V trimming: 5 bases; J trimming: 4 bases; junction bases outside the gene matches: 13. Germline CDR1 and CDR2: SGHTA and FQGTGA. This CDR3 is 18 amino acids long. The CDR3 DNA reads TGTGCCAGCAGCCCCGAACCACTAGGGACTAGCGGATACAATGAGCAGTTCTTC. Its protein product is CASSPEPLGTSGYNEQFF.

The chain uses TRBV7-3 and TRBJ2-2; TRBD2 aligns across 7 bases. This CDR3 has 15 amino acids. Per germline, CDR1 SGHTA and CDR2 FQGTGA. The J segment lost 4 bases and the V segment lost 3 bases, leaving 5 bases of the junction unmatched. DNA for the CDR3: TGTGCCAGCAGCTTTGACCCGGGGGGCACCGGGGAGCTGTTTTTT. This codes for CASSFDPGGTGELFF.

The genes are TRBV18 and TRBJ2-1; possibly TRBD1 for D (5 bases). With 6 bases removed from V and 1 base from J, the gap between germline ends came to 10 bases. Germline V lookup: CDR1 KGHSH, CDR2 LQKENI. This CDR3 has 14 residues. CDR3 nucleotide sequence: TGTGCCAGCTCTTTGACAGAGTCCTACAATGAGCAGTTCTTC. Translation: CASSLTESYNEQFF.

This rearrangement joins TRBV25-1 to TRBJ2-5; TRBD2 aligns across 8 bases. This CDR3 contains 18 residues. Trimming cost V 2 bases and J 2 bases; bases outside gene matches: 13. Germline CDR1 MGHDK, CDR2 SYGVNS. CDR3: CASSENSVAGPPQETQYF. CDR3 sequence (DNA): TGTGCCAGCAGTGAAAATAGTGTAGCGGGGCCTCCTCAAGAGACCCAGTACTTC.

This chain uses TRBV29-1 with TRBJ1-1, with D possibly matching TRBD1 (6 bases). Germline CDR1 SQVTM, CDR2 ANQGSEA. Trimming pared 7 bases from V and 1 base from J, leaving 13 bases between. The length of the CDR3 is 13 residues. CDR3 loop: CSGDMRGNTEAFF. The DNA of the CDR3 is TGCAGCGGGGACATGAGGGGGAACACTGAAGCTTTCTTT.

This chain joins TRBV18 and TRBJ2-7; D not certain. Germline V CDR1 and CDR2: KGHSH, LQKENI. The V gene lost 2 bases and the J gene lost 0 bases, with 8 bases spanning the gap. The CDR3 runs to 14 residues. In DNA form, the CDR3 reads TGTGCCAGCTCACCAGACTTAAGCTCCTACGAGCAGTACTTC. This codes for CASSPDLSSYEQYF.

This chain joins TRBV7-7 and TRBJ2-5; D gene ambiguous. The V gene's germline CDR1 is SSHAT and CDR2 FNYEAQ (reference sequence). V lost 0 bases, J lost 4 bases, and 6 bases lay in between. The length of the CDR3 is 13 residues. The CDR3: CASSLALGETQYF. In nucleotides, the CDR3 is TGTGCCAGCAGCTTAGCGTTGGGAGAGACCCAGTACTTC.

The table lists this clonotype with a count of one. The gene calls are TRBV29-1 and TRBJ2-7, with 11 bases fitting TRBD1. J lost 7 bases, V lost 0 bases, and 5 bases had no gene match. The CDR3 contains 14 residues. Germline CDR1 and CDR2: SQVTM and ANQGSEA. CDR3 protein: CSVEDRDRGREQYF. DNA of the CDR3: TGCAGCGTTGAAGACCGGGACAGGGGGAGGGAGCAGTACTTC.

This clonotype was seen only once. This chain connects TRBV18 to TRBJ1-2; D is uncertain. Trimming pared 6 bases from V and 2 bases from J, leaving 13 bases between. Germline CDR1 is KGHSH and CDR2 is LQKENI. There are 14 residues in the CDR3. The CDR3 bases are TGTGCCAGCTCCCTCAAGAGGCGCAACTATGGCTACACCTTC. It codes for CASSLKRRNYGYTF.

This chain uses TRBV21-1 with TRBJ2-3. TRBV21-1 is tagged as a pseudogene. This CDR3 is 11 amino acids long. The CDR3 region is CASIHTDTQYF. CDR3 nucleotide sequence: TGTGCCAGCATCCACACAGATACGCAGTATTTT.

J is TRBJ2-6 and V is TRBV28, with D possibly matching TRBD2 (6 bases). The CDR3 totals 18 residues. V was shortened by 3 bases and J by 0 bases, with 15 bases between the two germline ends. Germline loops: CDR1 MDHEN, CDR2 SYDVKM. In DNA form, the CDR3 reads TGTGCCAGCAGTTTTTGGCAGGGAGGATACTCTGGGGCCAACGTCCTGACTTTC. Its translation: CASSFWQGGYSGANVLTF.

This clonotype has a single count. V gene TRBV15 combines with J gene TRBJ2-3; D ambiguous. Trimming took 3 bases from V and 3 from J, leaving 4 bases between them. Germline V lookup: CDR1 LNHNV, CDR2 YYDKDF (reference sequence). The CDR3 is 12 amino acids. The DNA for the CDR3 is TGTGCCACCAGCAGCGAGACAGATACGCAGTATTTT. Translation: CATSSETDTQYF.